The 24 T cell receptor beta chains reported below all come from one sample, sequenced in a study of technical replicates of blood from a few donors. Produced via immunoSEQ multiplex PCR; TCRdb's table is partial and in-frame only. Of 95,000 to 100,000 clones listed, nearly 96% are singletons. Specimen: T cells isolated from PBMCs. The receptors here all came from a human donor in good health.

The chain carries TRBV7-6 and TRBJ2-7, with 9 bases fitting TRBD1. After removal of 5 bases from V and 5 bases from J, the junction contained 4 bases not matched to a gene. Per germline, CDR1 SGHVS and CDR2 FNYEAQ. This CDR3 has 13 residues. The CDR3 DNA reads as TGTGCCAGCAGCCCCCGGGACAGGGACGAGCAGTACTTC. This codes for CASSPRDRDEQYF. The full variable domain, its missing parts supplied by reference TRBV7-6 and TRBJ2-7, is GAGVSQSPRYKVTKRGQDVALRCDPISGHVSLYWYRQALGQGPEFLTYFNYEAQQDKSGLPNDRFSAERPEGSISTLTIQRTEQRDSAMYRCASSPRDRDEQYFGPGTRLTVT.

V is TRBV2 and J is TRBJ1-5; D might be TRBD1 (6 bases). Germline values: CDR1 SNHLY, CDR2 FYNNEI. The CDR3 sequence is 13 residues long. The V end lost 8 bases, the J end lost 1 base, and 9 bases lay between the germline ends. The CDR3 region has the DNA TGTGCCAGCGGGGGCAGGAGCAATCAGCCCCAGCATTTT. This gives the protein CASGGRSNQPQHF.

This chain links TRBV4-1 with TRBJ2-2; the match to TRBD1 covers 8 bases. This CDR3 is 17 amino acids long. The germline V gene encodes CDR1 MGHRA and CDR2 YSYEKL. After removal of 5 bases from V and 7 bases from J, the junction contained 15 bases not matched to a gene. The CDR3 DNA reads TGCGCCAGCAGCTCTATCGGACAGGGCATCGCCTTCGGGGAGCTGTTTTTT. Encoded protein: CASSSIGQGIAFGELFF.

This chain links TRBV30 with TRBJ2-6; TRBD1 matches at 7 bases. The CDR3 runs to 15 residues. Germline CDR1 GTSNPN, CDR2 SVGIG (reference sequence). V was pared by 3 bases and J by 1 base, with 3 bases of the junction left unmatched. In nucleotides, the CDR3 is TGTGCCTGGAGAGAACAGGGGTCTGGGGCCAACGTCCTGACTTTC. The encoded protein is CAWREQGSGANVLTF.

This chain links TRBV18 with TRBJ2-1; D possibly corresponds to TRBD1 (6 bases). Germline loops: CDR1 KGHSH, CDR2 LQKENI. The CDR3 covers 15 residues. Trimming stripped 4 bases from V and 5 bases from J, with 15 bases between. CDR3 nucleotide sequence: TGTGCCAGCTCACATTCCCGGGACAATAACAATGAGCAGTTCTTC. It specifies CASSHSRDNNNEQFF.

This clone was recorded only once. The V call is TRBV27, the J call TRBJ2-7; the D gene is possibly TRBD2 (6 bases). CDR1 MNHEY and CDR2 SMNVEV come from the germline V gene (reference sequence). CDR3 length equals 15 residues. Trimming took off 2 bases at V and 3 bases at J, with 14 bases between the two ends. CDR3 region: CASSLIGLAYYEQYF. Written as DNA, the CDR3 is TGTGCCAGCAGTTTAATAGGGCTAGCGTACTACGAGCAGTACTTC.

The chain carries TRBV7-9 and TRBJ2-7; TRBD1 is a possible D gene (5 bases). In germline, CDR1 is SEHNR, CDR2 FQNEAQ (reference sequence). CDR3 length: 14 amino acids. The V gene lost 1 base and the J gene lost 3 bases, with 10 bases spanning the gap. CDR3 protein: CASSLEGAYYEQYF. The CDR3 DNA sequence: TGTGCCAGCAGCTTAGAAGGGGCCTACTACGAGCAGTACTTC.

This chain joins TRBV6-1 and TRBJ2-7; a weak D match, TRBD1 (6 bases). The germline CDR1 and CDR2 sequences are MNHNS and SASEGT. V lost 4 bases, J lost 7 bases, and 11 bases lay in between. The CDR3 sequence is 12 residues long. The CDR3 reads CASSGGQREQYF. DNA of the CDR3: TGTGCCAGCAGTGGGGGACAAAGGGAGCAGTACTTC.

The CDR3 spells CAWSFGSGGWNEQFF. The CDR3 coding sequence is TGTGCCTGGAGTTTCGGTAGCGGGGGGTGGAATGAGCAGTTCTTC. The chain employs TRBV30 and TRBJ2-1, with 10 bases lining up with TRBD2. The V segment lost 2 bases and the J segment 7 bases; nucleotides outside the gene matches: 8. The CDR3 contains 15 residues. CDR1 and CDR2 from the germline V gene are GTSNPN and SVGIG (reference sequence).

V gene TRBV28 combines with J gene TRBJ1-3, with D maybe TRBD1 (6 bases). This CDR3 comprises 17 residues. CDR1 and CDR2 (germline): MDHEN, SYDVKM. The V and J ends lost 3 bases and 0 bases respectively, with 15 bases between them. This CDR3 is CASSFGVTGYSGNTIYF. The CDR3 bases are TGTGCCAGCAGTTTTGGGGTAACAGGGTACTCTGGAAACACCATATATTTT.

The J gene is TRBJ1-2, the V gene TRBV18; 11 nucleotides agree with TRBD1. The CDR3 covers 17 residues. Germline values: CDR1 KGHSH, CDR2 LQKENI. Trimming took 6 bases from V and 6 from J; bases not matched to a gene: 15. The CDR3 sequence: CASSAAGTGGIGDGYTF. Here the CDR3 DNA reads TGTGCCAGCTCCGCCGCCGGGACAGGGGGAATAGGAGATGGCTACACCTTC.

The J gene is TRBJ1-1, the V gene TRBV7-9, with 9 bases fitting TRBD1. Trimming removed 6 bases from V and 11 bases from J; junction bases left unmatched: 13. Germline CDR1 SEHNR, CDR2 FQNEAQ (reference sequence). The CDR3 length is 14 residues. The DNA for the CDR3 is TGTGCCAGCAGTACCCGGGACAGGGTCCATGGGGCTTTCTTT. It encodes CASSTRDRVHGAFF.

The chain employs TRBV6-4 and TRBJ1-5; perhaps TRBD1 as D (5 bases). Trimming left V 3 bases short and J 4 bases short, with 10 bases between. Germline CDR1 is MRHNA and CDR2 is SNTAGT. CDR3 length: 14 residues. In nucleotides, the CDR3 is TGTGCCAGCAGTGATTTCCCAGGGAATCAGCCCCAGCATTTT. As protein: CASSDFPGNQPQHF.

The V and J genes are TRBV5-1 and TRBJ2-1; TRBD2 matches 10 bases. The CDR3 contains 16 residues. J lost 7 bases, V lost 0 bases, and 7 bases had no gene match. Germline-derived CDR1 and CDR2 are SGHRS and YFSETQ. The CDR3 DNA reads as TGCGCCAGCAGCTTGGATGGTAGCGGGAGGTTTAATGAGCAGTTCTTC. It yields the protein CASSLDGSGRFNEQFF.

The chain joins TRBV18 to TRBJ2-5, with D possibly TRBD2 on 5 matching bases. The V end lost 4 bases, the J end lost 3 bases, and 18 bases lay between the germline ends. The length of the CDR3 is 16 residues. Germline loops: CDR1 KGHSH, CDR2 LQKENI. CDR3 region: CASSLVTSGVKETQYF. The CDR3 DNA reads TGTGCCAGCTCACTCGTGACTTCCGGGGTAAAAGAGACCCAGTACTTC.

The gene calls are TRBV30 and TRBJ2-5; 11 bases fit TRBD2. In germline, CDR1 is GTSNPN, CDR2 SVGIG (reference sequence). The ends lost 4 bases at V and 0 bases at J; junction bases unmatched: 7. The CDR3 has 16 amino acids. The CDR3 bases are TGTGCCTGGACGGGGCTAGCGGGGGGTTACCAAGAGACCCAGTACTTC. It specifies CAWTGLAGGYQETQYF.

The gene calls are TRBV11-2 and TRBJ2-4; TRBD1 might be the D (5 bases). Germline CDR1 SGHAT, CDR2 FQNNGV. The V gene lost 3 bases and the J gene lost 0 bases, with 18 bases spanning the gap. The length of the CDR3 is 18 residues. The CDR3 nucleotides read TGTGCCAGCAGCTTCATCAATCAGGGCGCTAGAGCCAAAAACATTCAGTACTTC. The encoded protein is CASSFINQGARAKNIQYF.

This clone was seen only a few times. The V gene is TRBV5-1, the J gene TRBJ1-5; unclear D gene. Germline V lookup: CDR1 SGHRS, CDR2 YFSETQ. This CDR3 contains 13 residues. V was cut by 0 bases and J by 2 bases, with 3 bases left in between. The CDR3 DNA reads TGCGCCAGCAGCTTGGTAGGCAATCAGCCCCAGCATTTT. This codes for CASSLVGNQPQHF.

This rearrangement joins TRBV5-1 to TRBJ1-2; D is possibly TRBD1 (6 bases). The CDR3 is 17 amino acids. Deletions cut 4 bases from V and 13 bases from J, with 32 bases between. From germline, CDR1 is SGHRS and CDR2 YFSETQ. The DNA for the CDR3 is TGCGCCAGCAGCCAGATAGGACAGACCTGGAGGTCCGATCGACCCACCTTC. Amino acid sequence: CASSQIGQTWRSDRPTF.

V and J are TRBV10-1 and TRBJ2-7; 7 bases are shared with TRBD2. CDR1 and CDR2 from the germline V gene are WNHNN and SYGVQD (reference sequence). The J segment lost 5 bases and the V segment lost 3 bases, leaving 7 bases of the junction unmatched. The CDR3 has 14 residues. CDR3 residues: CASSEGRELDEQYF. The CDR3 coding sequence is TGCGCCAGCAGTGAAGGGCGGGAGTTGGACGAGCAGTACTTC.

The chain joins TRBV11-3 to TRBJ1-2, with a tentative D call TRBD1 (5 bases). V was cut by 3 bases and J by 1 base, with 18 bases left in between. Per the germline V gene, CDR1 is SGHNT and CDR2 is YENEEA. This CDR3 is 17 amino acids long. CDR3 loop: CASSFPQTDNYNYGYTF. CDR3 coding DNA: TGTGCCAGCAGCTTCCCTCAGACAGACAATTATAACTATGGCTACACCTTC.

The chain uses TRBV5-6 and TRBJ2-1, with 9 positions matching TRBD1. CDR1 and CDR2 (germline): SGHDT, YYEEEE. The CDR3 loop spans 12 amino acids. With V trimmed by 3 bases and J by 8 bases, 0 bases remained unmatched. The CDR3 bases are TGTGCCAGCAGCTGGACAGGGGATGAGCAGTTCTTC. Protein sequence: CASSWTGDEQFF.

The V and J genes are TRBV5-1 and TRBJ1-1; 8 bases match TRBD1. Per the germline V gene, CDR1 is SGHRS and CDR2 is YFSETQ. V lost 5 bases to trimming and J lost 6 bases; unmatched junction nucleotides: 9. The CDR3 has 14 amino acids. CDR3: CASRPLQGAPEAFF. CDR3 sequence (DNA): TGCGCCAGCAGACCTCTCCAGGGGGCCCCTGAAGCTTTCTTT.

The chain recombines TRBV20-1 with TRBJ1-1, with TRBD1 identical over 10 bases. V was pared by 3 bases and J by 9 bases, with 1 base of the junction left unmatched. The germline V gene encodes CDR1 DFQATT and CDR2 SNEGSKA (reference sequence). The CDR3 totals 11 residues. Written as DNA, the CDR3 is TGCAGTGCTAGGACAGGGGGCCAAGCTTTCTTT. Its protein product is CSARTGGQAFF.